The T cell receptor beta chain described here comes from a study of T-cell reconstitution after alpha-beta-depleted transplantation in children. This clonotype has just a few counts. The antigen remains unidentified. Study-wide findings and caveats: Alpha-beta T cells about two months after transplant reportedly derived from several hundred expanded graft clones.

The TCRbeta library was prepared with unique molecular identifiers. MiXCR was run by TCRdb on the PCR reads, yielding one entry per CDR3 protein. The table has more than 400,000 distinct CDR3 sequences, over 10% seen once. Trimming pared 4 bases from V and 5 bases from J, leaving 13 bases between. The CDR3 runs 13 residues. Germline V lookup: CDR1 SQVTM, CDR2 ANQGSEA. V usage is TRBV29-1 and J usage is TRBJ2-3; the D call may be TRBD1 or TRBD2 (5 bases each). The TCR originated in a female patient between 2 and 15 years old who had a stem cell transplant for aplastic anemia, so the T cells may come from the graft donor. The sample in question was PBMCs, mostly from graft donor cells, obtained 180 days after TCRalphabeta/CD19-depleted stem cell transplant. The DNA of the CDR3 is TGCAGCGTTGGGGGGACCCCGGGAGATACGCAGTATTTT. Translated, it gives CSVGGTPGDTQYF.